The 22 T cell receptor beta chains given below trace back to one sample, sequenced in a study of cytomegalovirus exposure and HLA in healthy donors. Amplification used 60 Vbeta primers and 13 Jbeta primers. Using immunoSEQ multiplex PCR, the repertoire was profiled, and TCRdb retains in-frame clones only, with some absent. Counted here are 200,000 to 250,000 clones, more than 70% occurring once; the ten biggest clones make up roughly 1.3%. Sequenced input: PBMCs. These receptor sequences come from a human donor in good health.

The rearrangement uses TRBV4-3 and TRBJ2-1; a possible D gene is TRBD2 (6 bases). This CDR3 region has 17 residues. With 1 base removed from V and 1 base from J, the gap between germline ends came to 14 bases. Germline values: CDR1 LGHNA, CDR2 YSLEER. The CDR3 loop is CASSQGLVAGSYNEQFF. CDR3 DNA: TGCGCCAGCAGCCAAGGTCTTGTGGCGGGATCCTACAATGAGCAGTTCTTC.

Here the CDR3 reads CASSLKAGSYNEQFF. CDR3 sequence (DNA): TGTGCCAGCAGTTTAAAGGCAGGGTCCTACAATGAGCAGTTCTTC. The V and J genes are TRBV27 and TRBJ2-1; possibly TRBD1 for D (5 bases). Germline V gene sequence: CDR1 MNHEY, CDR2 SMNVEV (reference sequence). V lost 2 bases and J lost 1, with 9 bases in between. The CDR3 extends over 15 amino acids.

This chain links TRBV19 with TRBJ2-7; 10 bases agree with TRBD2. This CDR3 is built from 15 residues. J gave up 3 bases and V 5 bases, and 7 bases lay outside the gene matches. CDR1 is LNHDA, CDR2 SQIVND, per germline (reference sequence). As DNA, the CDR3 is TGTGCCAGTAGTCAGGGACTAGCGCTCTTCTACGAGCAGTACTTC. Encoded protein: CASSQGLALFYEQYF.

The DNA of the CDR3 is TGTGCCAGCAGCGATAGCGGGAGGGCCTCGGATACGCAGTATTTT. It translates to CASSDSGRASDTQYF. The chain recombines TRBV2 with TRBJ2-3; 11 bases are a match to TRBD2. The CDR3 is made up of 15 amino acids. V was clipped by 6 bases and J by 6 bases; unmatched bases: 8. CDR1 and CDR2 (germline): SNHLY, FYNNEI.

V gene TRBV4-1 combines with J gene TRBJ2-7; possible D gene TRBD1, 6 bases. Germline V gives CDR1 MGHRA, CDR2 YSYEKL. Trimming removed 0 bases from V and 7 bases from J, with 16 bases in between. The CDR3 is made up of 15 amino acids. CDR3 coding DNA: TGCGCCAGCAGCCAAGACCCGGCAGGGGTAGGGGAGCAGTACTTC. It encodes CASSQDPAGVGEQYF.

The chain uses TRBV7-8 and TRBJ2-5; 8 bases line up with TRBD1. The CDR3 is 16 residues long. V gave up 6 bases and J gave up 4 bases; unmatched junction bases: 13. The V gene's germline CDR1 is SGHVS and CDR2 FQNEAQ. The CDR3 DNA reads as TGTGCCAGCAGAGCATCTCGTTTCGGACAGGGAGAGACCCAGTACTTC. Translation gives CASRASRFGQGETQYF.

The V gene is TRBV4-3, the J gene TRBJ2-2; D is perhaps TRBD2 (6 bases). In germline, CDR1 is LGHNA, CDR2 YSLEER. With 2 bases removed from V and 2 bases from J, the gap between germline ends came to 9 bases. CDR3 length equals 15 residues. This CDR3 is CASSQNGLNTGELFF. CDR3 coding DNA: TGCGCCAGCAGCCAAAATGGACTAAACACCGGGGAGCTGTTTTTT.

This clone has only a few counts. The chain has TRBV7-9 and TRBJ1-1; D may be TRBD1 (5 bases). The germline V gene has CDR1 SEHNR and CDR2 FQNEAQ (reference sequence). Trimming stripped 2 bases from V and 6 bases from J, with 10 bases between. This CDR3 contains 13 residues. The CDR3 here is CASSLRQIAEAFF. The CDR3, as DNA: TGTGCCAGCAGCTTAAGACAGATTGCTGAAGCTTTCTTT.

This chain connects TRBV30 to TRBJ1-3; D may be TRBD1 (5 bases). There are 13 residues in the CDR3. Germline loops: CDR1 GTSNPN, CDR2 SVGIG (reference sequence). V lost 8 bases and J 2 bases, leaving 13 bases between the germline ends. The CDR3 reads CAHGGTPGNTIYF. The CDR3 DNA follows: TGTGCCCATGGGGGGACCCCTGGAAACACCATATATTTT.

J is TRBJ1-2 and V is TRBV29-1, with 10 bases lining up with TRBD1. Germline V lookup: CDR1 SQVTM, CDR2 ANQGSEA. The CDR3 has 15 amino acids. With 0 bases clipped from V and 9 bases from J, the junction kept 10 bases outside the gene matches. CDR3 DNA: TGCAGCGTTGAAGACCCGCGGGACAGGGGAATTAGCTACACCTTC. Its translation: CSVEDPRDRGISYTF.

This chain connects TRBV12-2 to TRBJ2-1; the table's D call, TRBD2, has no DNA check behind it. TRBV12-2 represents a pseudogene. There are 15 residues in the CDR3. CDR3: CASRLLSGRSNEQFF. CDR3 nucleotide sequence: TGTGCAAGTCGCTTACTAAGCGGGAGGAGCAATGAGCAGTTCTTC.

The chain joins TRBV9 to TRBJ2-3; 8 bases map to TRBD2. Germline V gene lookup returns CDR1 SGDLS and CDR2 YYNGEE. V lost 4 bases, J lost 4 bases, and 11 bases stayed unmatched. The length of the CDR3 is 16 residues. The CDR3 spells CASSPGGGQGPDTQYF. The CDR3 bases are TGTGCCAGCAGCCCGGGAGGGGGGCAGGGCCCAGATACGCAGTATTTT.

This clone was seen once. V usage is TRBV13 and J usage is TRBJ2-1, with a weak D call TRBD2 (5 bases). This CDR3 contains 14 residues. Looked up from germline, CDR1 is PRHDT and CDR2 is FYEKMQ (reference sequence). V was clipped by 2 bases and J by 7 bases, with 12 bases between them. The CDR3 loop reads CASSLYGVGNEQFF. The DNA of the CDR3 is TGTGCCAGCAGCTTATACGGGGTGGGGAATGAGCAGTTCTTC. Together with reference TRBV13 and TRBJ2-1, the CDR3 gives the full variable domain: AAGVIQSPRHLIKEKRETATLKCYPIPRHDTVYWYQQGPGQDPQFLISFYEKMQSDKGSIPDRFSAQQFSDYHSELNMSSLELGDSALYFCASSLYGVGNEQFFGPGTRLTVL.

The CDR3 loop is CASSLAAGLVGETQYF. The CDR3 DNA is TGTGCCAGCAGCTTAGCCGCGGGACTAGTTGGAGAGACCCAGTACTTC. This chain uses TRBV7-2 with TRBJ2-5; 8 bases map to TRBD2. Germline V gives CDR1 SGHTA, CDR2 FQGNSA. V was clipped by 0 bases and J by 4 bases; unmatched bases: 7. This CDR3 is 16 amino acids long.

The CDR3 protein is CASRGQGAVGNQPQHF. The CDR3 DNA reads as TGTGCCAGCAGAGGACAGGGGGCCGTCGGCAATCAGCCCCAGCATTTT. This chain links TRBV27 with TRBJ1-5; 11 bases align to TRBD1. The germline V gene encodes CDR1 MNHEY and CDR2 SMNVEV (reference sequence). Trimming removed 6 bases from V and 2 bases from J; junction bases left unmatched: 6. The CDR3 spans 16 residues.

The chain combines TRBV7-9 with TRBJ1-5, with TRBD1 matching 10 bases. The CDR3 covers 17 residues. With 3 bases clipped from V and 4 bases from J, the junction kept 9 bases outside the gene matches. Germline CDR1 SEHNR, CDR2 FQNEAQ (reference sequence). CDR3 protein: CASSLMRGTGVNQPQHF. CDR3 DNA sequence: TGTGCCAGCAGCTTGATGCGCGGGACAGGGGTAAATCAGCCCCAGCATTTT.

The chain combines TRBV5-8 with TRBJ2-7; 8 nucleotides agree with TRBD1. With 1 base clipped from V and 2 bases from J, the junction kept 2 bases outside the gene matches. The CDR3 runs to 14 residues. The germline CDR1 and CDR2 sequences are SGHTS and YDEGEE. Written as DNA, the CDR3 is TGTGCCAGCAGCTTGCTACAGGGGGCCTACGAGCAGTACTTC. As protein: CASSLLQGAYEQYF.

The CDR3 DNA reads TGTGCCAGCAGCTCCGGGAGACAGTGGGGTACGCAGTATTTT. This encodes CASSSGRQWGTQYF. The chain uses TRBV13 and TRBJ2-3, with D perhaps matching TRBD2 (6 bases). Germline V gives CDR1 PRHDT, CDR2 FYEKMQ (reference sequence). The CDR3 runs 14 residues. V was shortened by 4 bases and J by 8 bases, with 16 bases between the two germline ends.

The CDR3: CASSPDPGMAFF. DNA of the CDR3: TGTGCCAGCAGTCCAGACCCAGGGATGGCTTTCTTT. The V and J genes are TRBV28 and TRBJ1-1, with D possibly TRBD1 on 5 matching bases. CDR1 is MDHEN, CDR2 SYDVKM, per germline. The V end was cut by 5 bases, the J end by 11 bases, with 15 bases between. The CDR3 sequence is 12 residues long.

J is TRBJ2-1 and V is TRBV5-6; unclear D gene. This CDR3 has 12 amino acids. V was pared by 4 bases and J by 8 bases, with 10 bases between. Germline loops: CDR1 SGHDT, CDR2 YYEEEE. CDR3: CASSRTDYEQFF. The CDR3 DNA reads TGTGCCAGCAGCCGCACTGATTATGAGCAGTTCTTC.

The rearrangement uses TRBV19 and TRBJ1-3, with 7 bases that match TRBD1. This CDR3 has 16 amino acids. The V gene's germline CDR1 is LNHDA and CDR2 SQIVND (reference sequence). J lost 6 bases, V lost 5 bases, and 13 bases had no gene match. CDR3 loop: CASSYRPGQNENTIYF. The CDR3, as DNA: TGTGCCAGTAGTTATAGACCGGGACAGAACGAAAACACCATATATTTT.

The chain links TRBV13 to TRBJ1-1; D gene ambiguous. CDR3 length: 13 residues. V was shortened by 4 bases and J by 3 bases, with 9 bases between the two germline ends. Germline values: CDR1 PRHDT, CDR2 FYEKMQ (reference sequence). The chain's CDR3 is CASSSGRDTEAFF. The CDR3 DNA sequence: TGTGCCAGCAGCTCAGGACGGGACACTGAAGCTTTCTTT.